This TCR beta chain was sequenced for a study of regulatory T cells in long-lasting Graves disease. Specified time point: newly diagnosed GD, antithyroid drugs for less than 3 months. From RNA extracted from PBMCs, the TCR library was made. Arm-PCR of CDR3 regions with iRepertoire HTBI primers generated TCR beta libraries. TCRdb used MiXCR to reprocess the multiplex PCR reads, holding one entry per CDR3 protein. The sample holds fewer than 450,000 distinct CDR3 sequences, about 15% seen once. V lost 5 bases and J 2 bases, leaving 14 bases between the germline ends. This CDR3 has 15 residues. These data were also filed under a second study, of T cells in Graves' hyperthyroidism and ophthalmopathy.

This rearrangement joins TRBV12-3 or TRBV12-4 to TRBJ2-3, with a weak D call TRBD2 (7 bases). The TCR was taken from a middle-aged woman with Graves disease. Sequencing was performed on peripheral blood mononuclear cells (PBMCs), taken at new diagnosis, from a patient treated with antithyroid drugs. DNA for the CDR3: TGTGCCAGCAGTGGGGGGGACAAGTACACAGATACGCAGTATTTT. It encodes CASSGGDKYTDTQYF.